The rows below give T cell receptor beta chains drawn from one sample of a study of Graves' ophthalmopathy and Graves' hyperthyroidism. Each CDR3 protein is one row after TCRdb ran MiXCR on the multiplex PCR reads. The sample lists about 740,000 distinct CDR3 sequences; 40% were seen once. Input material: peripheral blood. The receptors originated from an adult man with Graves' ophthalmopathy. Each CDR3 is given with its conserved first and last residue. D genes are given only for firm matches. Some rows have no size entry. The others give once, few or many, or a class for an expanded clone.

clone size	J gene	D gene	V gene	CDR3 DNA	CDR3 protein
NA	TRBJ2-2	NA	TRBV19	TGTGCCAGTAGTATTTACGGGGGTTCGAACACCGGGGAGCTGTTTTTT	CASSIYGGSNTGELFF
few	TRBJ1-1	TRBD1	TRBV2	TGTGCCAGCAGTCACCGTACAGGGGCTAACACTGAAGCTTTCTTT	CASSHRTGANTEAFF
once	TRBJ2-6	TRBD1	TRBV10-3	TGTGCCAGCAGTGGGGAGACAGGGGGCGCGGCTGGGGCCAACGTCCTGACTTTC	CASSGETGGAAGANVLTF
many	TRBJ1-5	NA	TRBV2	TGTGCCAGCAGGCATGCGGCAGGCAATCAGCCCCAGCATTTT	CASRHAAGNQPQHF
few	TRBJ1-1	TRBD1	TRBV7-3	TGTGCCAGCAGAGGACAGGGGGACACTGAAGCTTTCTTT	CASRGQGDTEAFF
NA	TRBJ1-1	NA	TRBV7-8	TGTGCCAGCAGCCGCAGGGCCCTGGGGGAAGCTTTCTTT	CASSRRALGEAFF
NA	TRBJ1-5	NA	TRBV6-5	TGTGCCAGCAGTTTACGCCAGGTTAGCAATCAGCCCCAGCATTTT	CASSLRQVSNQPQHF
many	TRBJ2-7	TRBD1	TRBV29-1	TGCAGCGCTGTCCCGGGACAGGGGGGCGACGAGCAGTACTTC	CSAVPGQGGDEQYF
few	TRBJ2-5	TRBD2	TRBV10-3	TGTGCCAGCAGTCGAAAGCGGCGGGGGAGAGAGACCCAGTACTTC	CASSRKRRGRETQYF
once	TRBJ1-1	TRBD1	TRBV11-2	TGTGTCAGCAGCCGACAGGGTCCCGGGGAGACTGAAGCTTTCTTT	CVSSRQGPGETEAFF
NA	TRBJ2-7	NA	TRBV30	TGTGCCTGGAGTGGGCTAACGCACGAGCAGTACTTC	CAWSGLTHEQYF
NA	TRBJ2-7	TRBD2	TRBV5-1	TGCGCCAGCAGCCTCAGGGGCGGGACTAGAGGATTCGTGGAGCAGTACTTC	CASSLRGGTRGFVEQYF
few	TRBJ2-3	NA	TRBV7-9	TGTGCCAGCAGTCAACGGGAGACGTGGACAGATACGCAGTATTTT	CASSQRETWTDTQYF
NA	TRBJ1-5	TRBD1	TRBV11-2	TGTGCCAGCGGCTCAAGCGGACAGGCGTGGGGTCAGCCCCAGCATTTT	CASGSSGQAWGQPQHF
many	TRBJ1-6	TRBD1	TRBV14	TGTGCCAGCAGCCGGGGACAGTATAATTCACCCCTCCACTTT	CASSRGQYNSPLHF
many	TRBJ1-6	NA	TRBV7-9	TGTGCCAGCAGTCAATCCTACCCAGATTCACCCCTCCACTTT	CASSQSYPDSPLHF
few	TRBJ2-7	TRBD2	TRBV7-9	TGCGCCAGCAGCCAGGCAGCGGGGGACTACGAGCAGTACTTC	CASSQAAGDYEQYF
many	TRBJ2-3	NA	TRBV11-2	TGTGCCAGCAGCTTAGGGGGCGCAGATACGCAGTATTTT	CASSLGGADTQYF
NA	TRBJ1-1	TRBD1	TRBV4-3	TGCGCCAGCAGCCAAGGGAGGGGGCGCGGGAACACTGAAGCTTTCTTT	CASSQGRGRGNTEAFF
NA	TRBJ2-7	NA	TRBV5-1	TGTACCAGCAGACGCAGGGGTTACGAGCAGTACTTC	CTSRRRGYEQYF
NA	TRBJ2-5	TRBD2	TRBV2	TGTGCCAGCAGCCCTACGGGACTAGCGGAGAAAGAGACCCAGTACTTC	CASSPTGLAEKETQYF
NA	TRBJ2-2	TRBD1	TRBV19	TGTGCCAGTAGGCCTTCCGGGACAGGTGGCACCGGGGAGCTGTTTTTT	CASRPSGTGGTGELFF
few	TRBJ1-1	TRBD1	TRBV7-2	TGTGCCATCAGCCTTTTGAGGGCAGGGGGCACTGAAGCTTTCTTT	CAISLLRAGGTEAFF
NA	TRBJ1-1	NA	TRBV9	TGTGCCAGCAGCGTGGACCTCGGGGGGGCCGGTTCAATCAACACTGAAGCTTTCTTT	CASSVDLGGAGSINTEAFF
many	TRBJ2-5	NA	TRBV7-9	TGTGCCAGCAGCTTACGTCGCAGAGAAGAGACCCAGTACTTC	CASSLRRREETQYF
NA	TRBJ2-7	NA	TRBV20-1	TGCAGTGCTAGCGGGTCCCGGACCGGGGAGCAGTACTTC	CSASGSRTGEQYF
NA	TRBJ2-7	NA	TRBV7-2	TGTGCCAGCAGTTTTTCAGGGCCCTTCTACGAGCAGTACTTC	CASSFSGPFYEQYF
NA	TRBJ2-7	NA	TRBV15	TGTGCCACCAGCAGGGCCCCACAGGGCTACGAGCAGTACTTC	CATSRAPQGYEQYF
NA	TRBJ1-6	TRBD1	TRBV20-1	TGCAGTGCTAGAGGGTTGGGACAGGGAAATAATTCACCCCTCCACTTT	CSARGLGQGNNSPLHF
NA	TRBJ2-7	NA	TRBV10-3	TGTGCCACCAAGAGCAGCAGGCGGGGCGAGCAGTACTTC	CATKSSRRGEQYF
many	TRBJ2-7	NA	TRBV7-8	TGTGCCAGCAGCTTCGGGGGTATGAACGAGCAGTACTTC	CASSFGGMNEQYF
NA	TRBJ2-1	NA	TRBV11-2	TGTGCCAGCAGCTTAGTCCTAAGCTCCTACAATGAGCAGTTCTTC	CASSLVLSSYNEQFF
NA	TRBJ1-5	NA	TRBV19	TGTGCCAGCAGTGAAGCGGTTCCGTATAGCAATCAGCCCCAGCATTTT	CASSEAVPYSNQPQHF
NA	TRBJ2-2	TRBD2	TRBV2	TGTGCCAGCACCCGACTAGCGCGGGGGGAGCTGTTTTTT	CASTRLARGELFF
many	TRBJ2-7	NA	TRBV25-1	TGTGCCAGCAGGAACACGCCGGTTTGCTGGGACGAGCAGTACTTC	CASRNTPVCWDEQYF
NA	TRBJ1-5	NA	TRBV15	TGTGCCACCAGCAGGTTCGGGCAGCCCCAGCATTTT	CATSRFGQPQHF
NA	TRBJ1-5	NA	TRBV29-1	TGTGCCAGTAGTACCACCGAGGGGGGAAATCAGCCCCAGCATTTT	CASSTTEGGNQPQHF
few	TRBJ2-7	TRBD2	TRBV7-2	TGTGCCAGCAGCTCACTAGCGGCGTACTCCTACGAGCAGTACTTC	CASSSLAAYSYEQYF
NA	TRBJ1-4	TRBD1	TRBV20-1	TGCAGTGCGGGACAGGGAAAACTGTTTTTT	CSAGQGKLFF
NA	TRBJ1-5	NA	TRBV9	TGTGCCAGCAGCGTAGCCCCAGGGGAAGAGACCCAGCATTTT	CASSVAPGEETQHF
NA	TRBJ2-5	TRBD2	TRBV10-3	TGTGCCATCAGTCTAGCGGAACAAGAGACCCAGTACTTC	CAISLAEQETQYF
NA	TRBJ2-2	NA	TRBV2	TGTGCCAGCAGTGTCCAGAATACAGGGACCGGGGAGCTGTTTTTT	CASSVQNTGTGELFF
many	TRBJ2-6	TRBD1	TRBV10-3	TGTGCCAGCAGCGGGACAGGGACGTCTGGGGCCAACGTCCTGACTTTC	CASSGTGTSGANVLTF
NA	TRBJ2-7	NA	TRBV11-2	TGTGCCAGCAGGACGCATTCTGGGGGGGCAACTAGTCACTACGAGCAGTACTTC	CASRTHSGGATSHYEQYF
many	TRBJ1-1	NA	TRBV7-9	TGTGCCAGCAGCTTGGATAGGGGGGCAATTGAAGCTTTCTTT	CASSLDRGAIEAFF
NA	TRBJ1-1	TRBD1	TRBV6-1	TGTGCCAGCAGTGTAGAGACAGGGGATTCCGCCGCTTTCTTT	CASSVETGDSAAFF
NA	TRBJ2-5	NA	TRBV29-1	TGCAGCGCCCACGGATCTGGAAAGACCCAGTACTTC	CSAHGSGKTQYF
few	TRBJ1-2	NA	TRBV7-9	TGTGCCAGCAGCTCCCGGGGGTTTCTTTCTGGCTACACCTTC	CASSSRGFLSGYTF
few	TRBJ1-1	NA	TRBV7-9	TGTGCCAGCAGTCCCGGGTCGGTGTTCGGACAGATGAACACTGAAGCTTTCTTT	CASSPGSVFGQMNTEAFF
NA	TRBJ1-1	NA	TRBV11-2	TGTGCCAGCAGCTTAATCTTCGGGGGTCTCCTACAAGCTTTCTTT	CASSLIFGGLLQAFF
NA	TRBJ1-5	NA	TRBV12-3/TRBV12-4	TGTGCCAGCAAACTAGATAGCAATCAGCCCCAGCATTTT	CASKLDSNQPQHF